This TCR beta chain was documented in a study of cytomegalovirus exposure and HLA in healthy donors. PCR primers comprised 60 Vbeta and 13 Jbeta primers. Sequenced by immunoSEQ multiplex PCR; TCRdb stores in-frame clones only, minus some. The table has roughly 90,000 clones, approximately 69% seen once. V was pared by 2 bases and J by 5 bases, with 8 bases of the junction left unmatched. Germline CDR1 reads SGDLS; CDR2 reads YYNGEE. This CDR3 has 15 residues. The clonotype comes from a man aged 25 to 40 in good health and CMV-seropositive. The rearrangement uses TRBV9 and TRBJ2-5; 8 nucleotides match TRBD2. The sample comprised PBMCs. The CDR3 sequence is CASSVDEREIETQYF. The CDR3 DNA reads TGTGCCAGCAGCGTGGATGAGCGGGAGATCGAGACCCAGTACTTC.